Presented here are 2 T cell receptor beta chains from one specimen sequenced in a study of CD8 T cells in Susac syndrome. Reverse transcription of about 0.5 to 1 ug RNA used random hexamers. TCRdb itself ran the immunoSEQ multiplex PCR reads through MiXCR, one entry per CDR3 protein. Here the sample spans more than 75,000 distinct CDR3 sequences, about 93% being singletons. Sequencing was done on a sample of CD8+ T cells from PBMCs. Receptors were obtained from a human donor in good health.

This chain joins TRBV20-1 and TRBJ1-2, with D hard to call. V was pared by 1 base and J by 3 bases, with 12 bases between. The CDR3 extends over 14 amino acids. CDR1 is DFQATT and CDR2 is SNEGSKA in the germline V gene (reference sequence). CDR3 in DNA: TGCAGTGCTAGAGTAGGTGGCTCGGACTATGGCTACACCTTC. Translated, it gives CSARVGGSDYGYTF.

J is TRBJ2-3 and V is TRBV2; TRBD1 aligns across 12 bases. Trimming cost V 6 bases and J 4 bases; bases outside gene matches: 8. From germline, CDR1 is SNHLY and CDR2 FYNNEI. The CDR3 runs to 16 residues. The CDR3 region is CASRDPGTGGPDTQYF. The CDR3 bases are TGTGCCAGCAGGGACCCCGGGACAGGGGGCCCAGATACGCAGTATTTT.